These T cell receptor beta chains were read from a single sample in a study of blood T cell repertoires in COVID-19. Libraries were prepared by immunoSEQ multiplex PCR; TCRdb keeps only in-frame clonotypes and omits some of them. The profile shows roughly 250,000 clones, about nine tenths of them singletons. The sequenced sample was peripheral blood. Receptors were obtained from a man in his sixties who had recovered from COVID-19. Each CDR3 is given without its conserved first and last residue. The D gene is left open where the match is weak.

d_call v_call cdr3_aa
TRBD1 TRBV27 ASSSPLTGFTGELF
NA TRBV10-3 AISDHPGTKNIQY
TRBD2 TRBV4-1 ASSQTGTSGGGSSYEQY
TRBD2 TRBV9 ASSERGGTSGTLSTDTQY
TRBD1 TRBV3-1/TRBV3-2 ASSYRGPKNIQY
NA TRBV19 ASSRLLGDQPQH
TRBD1 TRBV11-2 ASTLNRGRGEKLF
NA TRBV19 ASSIDQGRGEQF
NA TRBV27 ASSGWGGNTEAF
NA TRBV15 ATSREWSLQETQY
NA TRBV7-8 ASSLDAGSADNQPQH
NA TRBV5-1 ASSLDLGVTEAF
TRBD1 TRBV4-1 ASSQDNAGGYDNEQF
NA TRBV15 ATSRQGDYGYT
NA TRBV2 ASSEDSGAKNIQY
NA TRBV4-2 ASSPSRGGQPQH
NA TRBV7-9 ASSLTRTGELF
TRBD1 TRBV18 ASSPLGTGKNTEAF
NA TRBV5-1 ASSPGGEVGDEQY
TRBD2 TRBV5-4 ASTQGLALVGDTQY
TRBD1 TRBV30 AWRRDRGGSPLH
NA TRBV5-4 ASSLYMTGGLGGELF
TRBD2 TRBV13 ASSWTSGRPSLVEQY
NA TRBV20-1 SASGGTEAF
NA TRBV21-1 ASSGYGTSGWQY
TRBD2 TRBV2 ASILQLAAYNEQF
TRBD1 TRBV24-1 ATSDSMTGRKKLSGMNTEAF
NA TRBV15 ATSVSGTALHEQY
NA TRBV7-2 ASSLQGWGQETQY
TRBD1 TRBV7-7 ASSLAWGTGLYNEQF
NA TRBV18 ASSLGLLAYEQY
NA TRBV24-1 ATSDRGSELAF
NA TRBV7-9 ASSLEEGQETQY
NA TRBV2 ASSAGRTYEQY
TRBD1 TRBV3-1/TRBV3-2 ASSHSTGTSYEQY
NA TRBV9 ASSAQTNFYGQY
TRBD2 TRBV9 ASSVVDRGTSGTDTQY
TRBD2 TRBV7-3 ASSLQTSGGVTQY
TRBD1 TRBV6-1 ASSEDRGLPANEKLF
TRBD2 TRBV19 ASSRPSGSTDTQY
TRBD2 TRBV6-1 ASSGLAGGKNNEQF
NA TRBV7-9 ASSSSERAYEQY
NA TRBV21-1 ASSKIMRGKPSTDTQY
TRBD1 TRBV29-1 SANGQGVSYEQY
TRBD1 TRBV7-9 ASRGQATDTQY
NA TRBV27 ASSLVQGLYSNQPQH
NA TRBV19 ASSIFGGATEAF
NA TRBV25-1 ASSDRWVVTTSTDTQY
NA TRBV14 ASSSWGPANTGELF
TRBD1 TRBV9 ASSVAWTGDDYGYT
NA TRBV9 ASSVEILGDEQF
NA TRBV6-5 ATLQAFATNEKLF
TRBD1 TRBV6-5 ASSYPGQGFRETQY
TRBD1 TRBV12-5 ASGLGQGPTEAF
TRBD1 TRBV3-1/TRBV3-2 ASSQVGQGVAQY
NA TRBV29-1 SAGEGNEQF
NA TRBV3-1/TRBV3-2 ASSQLFFPLNQPQH
TRBD1 TRBV9 ASSVGPTGLNNEQF
NA TRBV5-1 ASSFAGYEQY